This entry concerns a single T cell receptor (beta chain). Its binding antigen is unknown. Base qualities were left out, and no much larger clone turns up one base away. The receptor library was made with the immunoSEQ multiplex PCR assay. DNA from the cultured and isolated CD4+ T cells underwent TCR beta CDR3 sequencing. As for how the authors treated the data: The analysis removed non-productive TCR sequences, trimmed reads to the CDR3 region, and retained only CDR3s that were 7 or more amino acids long. The MANAFEST web app was used to pick out antigen-specific clonotypes by comparing their expansion in peptide wells with that in reference cultures. To be called positive, a clone needed expansion at FDR<0.05 compared with the reference and with all other wells, an odds ratio greater than 5, and a frequency greater than 0.1% in two replicate wells. Cross-reactive clonotypes were defined as significantly expanded in SARS-CoV-2 spike wells and in at least one common cold coronavirus spike condition. Levenshtein distance calculated with the stringdist R package was used to assess CDR3 similarity, and unrooted trees were constructed with ape in R 3.6.1. As stored in TCRdb, this immuneACCESS dataset retains in-frame rearrangements with V and J assigned. A fraction of the clones does not appear; measured against another copy, unresolved V genes explain less than half of the discrepancy, and the remainder lacks a known reason. That table is the source of V, J and clone size, and D and trimming were worked out from the DNA. In all, the sample holds approximately 28,000 clones, and about three quarters of those were seen once. More than 5.5% of the sample is taken by the ten largest.

The germline V gene specifies SGHDN as CDR1 and FVKESK as CDR2. The CDR3 has 15 amino acids, counting the end cysteine and phenylalanine. Only the CDR3 DNA stays, 45 bases, in frame from base 1. The junction shows trimming of 1 base on V and 8 bases on J, plus 14 bases between the germline ends. The data belong to a study of vaccination effects on CD4 cells after COVID-19 (dated by TCRdb to between 2021 and 2022). With regard to the full study: Across the study, the median time from the second dose to post-vaccine sampling was 72 days (range 14 to 241). The Oncomine TCR Beta short-read assay on an Illumina iSeq 100 was used to sequence cultures from other donors in the study. SARS-CoV-2 spike-specific CD4+ TCR repertoires were compared before and after mRNA vaccination in COVID-19 convalescent patients and in infection-naive vaccine recipients. A total of around eleven COVID-19 convalescent patients and a handful of SARS-CoV-2-naive healthy vaccine recipients were included in the full study. General study outcomes and caveats: In healthy vaccine recipients, vaccine-induced clones were almost all SARS-CoV-2 mono-reactive, with only 1 of 255 being cross-reactive with common cold coronaviruses. Both infection-induced and vaccine-induced clones contracted markedly at late post-vaccination timepoints, which is consistent with waning T cell responses. The study was limited by a small number of convalescent patients and lacked early post-infection timepoints.

In the ViraFEST assay, PBMC were stimulated with viral peptide pools, and antigen-specific CD4+ T cell clonotypes were then identified by expansion using TCR sequencing. After 10 days of culture, CD4+ T cells were isolated with the EasySep CD4+ T cell isolation kit. Participants received two doses of either the BNT162b2 or the mRNA-1273 mRNA SARS-CoV-2 vaccine. None of the healthy vaccine recipients had a prior SARS-CoV-2 infection, which was confirmed by nucleocapsid antibody tests that came back negative both before and after vaccination. Two million PBMC per well were cultured with 10 ug/ml peptides in IMDM containing approximately 4.5% human AB serum, approximately 10 IU/ml IL-2 and gentamicin. Half of the culture medium was replaced with fresh IL-2-containing medium on days 3 and 7. Unless noted otherwise, every peptide stimulation condition was cultured in triplicate wells. Using Ficoll-Paque Plus gradient centrifugation, PBMC were separated from whole blood and then either used fresh or cryopreserved at -140C. The spike proteins of SARS-CoV-2 and of the common cold coronaviruses HCoV-NL63, HCoV-OC43 and HCoV-229E were spanned by overlapping peptide pools. The QIAamp micro DNA kit was used to extract genomic DNA from the cultured CD4+ T cells.

Rearrangement joined TRBV14 to TRBJ1-4; the D gene assignment is ambiguous. This receptor was taken from a human donor who received a COVID-19 vaccine. Some clones in this sample may be carry-over from other donors' samples. Sequences were derived from CD4+ T cells from PBMCs cultured with SARS-CoV-2 spike peptides, sampled after COVID-19 vaccination. This sample's cell subset or site label indicates: SARS-CoV-2 spike overlapping peptide pool stimulation. The CDR3 is CASSQAGQSKEKLFF. Here is the DNA: TGTGCCAGCAGCCAAGCCGGGCAGTCGAAAGAAAAACTGTTTTTT.